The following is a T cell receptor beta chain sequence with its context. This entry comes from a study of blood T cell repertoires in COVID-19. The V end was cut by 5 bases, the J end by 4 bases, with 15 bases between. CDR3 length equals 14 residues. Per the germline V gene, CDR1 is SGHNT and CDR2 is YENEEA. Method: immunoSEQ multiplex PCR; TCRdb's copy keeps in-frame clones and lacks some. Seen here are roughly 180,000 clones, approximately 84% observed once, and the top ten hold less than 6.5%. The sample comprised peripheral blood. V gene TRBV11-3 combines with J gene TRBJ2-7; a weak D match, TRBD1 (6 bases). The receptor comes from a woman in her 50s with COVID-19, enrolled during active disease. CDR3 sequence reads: CASSTSDSIYEQYF. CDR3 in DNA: TGTGCCAGCAGCACCTCGGACAGCATATACGAGCAGTACTTC. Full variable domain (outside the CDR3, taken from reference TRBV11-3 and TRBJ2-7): EAGVVQSPRYKIIEKKQPVAFWCNPISGHNTLYWYLQNLGQGPELLIRYENEEAVDDSQLPKDRFSAERLKGVDSTLKIQPAELGDSAVYLCASSTSDSIYEQYFGPGTRLTVT.